This T cell receptor beta chain was profiled in a study of T cells in tuberculosis. Study as a whole: Sequenced TCRs come from CD1B-GMM tetramer-binding T cells.

Cells were sorted from thawed PBMC rested overnight and stained with GMM-loaded CD1B tetramer, viability dye and anti-CD3. The CD1B tetramers carried C32 glucose monomycolate purified from Rhodococcus equi. Some clones are missing from TCRdb's copy, which holds only in-frame ones; the method was immunoSEQ multiplex PCR. This sample carries about 58,000 clones, approximately 91% of them seen once, and the ten largest clones take just over 20%. V lost 3 bases and J lost 7, with 7 bases in between. CDR1 and CDR2 (germline): GTSNPN, SVGIG (reference sequence). The length of the CDR3 is 11 residues. The chain has TRBV30 and TRBJ2-1, with a tentative D call TRBD1 (5 bases). The sample taken for sequencing was CD1b-GMM tetramer-negative cells sorted from PBMCs. The TCR originated in an adult woman with latent tuberculosis. CDR3 coding DNA: TGTGCCTGGAGCAGGGCTAATGAGCAGTTCTTC. Its translation: CAWSRANEQFF.